The present TCR beta chain was sequenced within a study of vaccination and CD4 T cells after COVID-19. At the level of the study: The cells in question were stimulated using overlapping spike peptides derived from SARS-CoV-2, HCoV-NL63, HCoV-OC43 and HCoV-229E. Each of the control cultures got a CEFX pool, an HIV-1 Nef pool, or no peptide.

Only a few counts were recorded for this clonotype. Antigen specificity is unknown. The CDR3 contains 18 residues. V shed 1 base and J 3 bases; nucleotides not matched to a gene: 10. CDR1 and CDR2 from the germline V gene are SGHTA and FQGNSA. Sequenced with the Oncomine TCR Beta short-read assay was DNA taken from cultured CD4+ T cells. TCRdb reprocessed the PCR reads with MiXCR, giving one entry per CDR3 protein. The table includes about 20,000 distinct CDR3 sequences, around 23% detected once. Specified treatment: roughly 10-day PBMC culture with coronavirus spike peptide pools or control peptides (ViraFEST assay).

The chain combines TRBV7-2 with TRBJ2-1, with 9 bases identical to TRBD1. The sample comprised cultured CD4+ T cells from blood. The receptor comes from a human donor with COVID-19. DNA for the CDR3: TGTGCCAGCAGCTTAGTTGGGGGGACAGGGATCAACTACAATGAGCAGTTCTTC. Protein sequence: CASSLVGGTGINYNEQFF.